This note documents a single T cell receptor (beta chain) sequence. Its antigen has not been determined. Base qualities are missing; no much larger clone stands one base away. Taken with the paper, the label for time point translates to: baseline before first vaccination. Vaccinee samples were obtained from the UK trials COV001 and COV002, which included a single-blind randomized controlled phase 2/3 trial of AZD1222 (ChAdOx1 nCoV-19) in healthy adults. For TCRbeta chain sequencing, PBMC samples from trial participants were taken at day 0 and at day 28 after the second dose. The CDR3 regions of human TCRbeta chains were subjected to immunosequencing. The paper's processing steps were these. Repertoire TCRs were matched against a reference library of SARS-CoV-2-specific TCRs generated with the MIRA antigen-specificity platform. Breadth was defined as the fraction of unique TCRs that were SARS-CoV-2-associated, and depth was defined as the fraction of total T cells that were SARS-CoV-2-associated. Each spike-specific TCR was assigned to its reactive spike region and to a CD4 or CD8 class using the MIRA data. Log10-transformed breadth and depth values were compared by one-way ANOVA with Sidak's multiple comparisons tests. In TCRdb, the immuneACCESS table is reduced to in-frame sequences with V and J assigned. These tables do not hold every clone; where another copy was compared, an unresolved V gene accounts for under half, and the others remain unexplained. D and trimming come from the DNA, and the V and J calls and clone size come from that table. The sample table records about 140,000 clones; roughly 90% of these occur just once. Around 2.8% of the sample is held by the ten biggest clonotypes.

The sample is drawn from a study of T cell responses to AZD1222 COVID-19 vaccine (dated by TCRdb to the early 2020s). For the wider study: AZD1222 recipients whose second dose came at about 4 weeks and those whose second dose came at about 12 weeks were combined into one group, since spike-specific TCR depth and breadth did not differ between the two schedules. A total of just over 230 trial participants underwent TCR sequencing, of whom around 210 had received two doses of AZD1222 and roughly 26 had received two doses of the MenACWY control vaccine. Trial participants were enrolled into age subgroups of 18-55, 56-69 and 70-plus years, which contained about 160, 30 and 59 TCR-sequenced participants, respectively.

Sequences MDHEN (CDR1) and SYDVKM (CDR2) are obtained from the germline V gene. From the cysteine up to the phenylalanine, the CDR3 has a length of 14 residues. The only DNA kept is the CDR3, 42 bases in frame from the first base. V lost 7 bases and J lost 4 bases; the stretch between them is 16 bases long. Overall study results and their limits: Epitopes outside the regions mutated in the B.1.351 and B.1.1.7 variants were reportedly recognized by nearly half of the unique spike-specific TCRs. After two AZD1222 doses, spike-specific TCR breadth and depth were significantly higher than at day 0 and than in MenACWY recipients. CD4 TCRs associated with the vaccine covered the entire spike protein, and the dominant responses were in regions 160-218 and 743-854. Conclusions about previously exposed vaccinees are limited because only six or seven AZD1222 recipients were SARS-CoV-2 seropositive at baseline. Most participants were white British and females outnumbered males, and the authors suggested that clonal diversity may have been underestimated. In the small 56-69-year group, the increase in depth fell short of significance, most likely because of low power. Because no day 14 peak-response samples were available, repertoires were characterized only after the peak T cell response.

The starting material was peripheral blood, obtained on day 0 of AZD1222 vaccination. Rearrangement joined TRBV28 to TRBJ1-2; no D gene call is confident. The clonotype was recovered from an adult in good health. CDR3 protein: CASNHPGEGYGYTF. The nucleotide sequence reads TGTGCCAGCAATCACCCGGGCGAAGGCTATGGCTACACCTTC.